This T cell receptor beta chain was obtained from a study of blood T cell repertoires in COVID-19. Study processing details: Reference gene primer amplification gave nucleated cell count estimates. Generated by immunoSEQ multiplex PCR, the TCRdb table keeps only in-frame clones and is missing some. The V and J calls and clone size were taken over from that table, and D and trimming were inferred from the DNA. The sample has about 360,000 clones, around 88% seen once. The CDR3 runs 14 residues. V lost 0 bases, J lost 7 bases, and 12 bases lay in between. The V gene's germline CDR1 is SGHKS and CDR2 YYEKEE (reference sequence).

This sequence was found in a man younger than 40 with active or convalescent COVID-19. The sequenced material came from peripheral blood. This sequence joins TRBV5-5 and TRBJ2-3; possibly TRBD1 for D (5 bases). The CDR3 here is CASSLGLGLYTQYF. The CDR3 nucleotides read TGTGCCAGCAGCTTGGGGCTGGGGCTTTATACGCAGTATTTT.